This T cell receptor (beta chain) was captured in a study of blood T cells in healthy people across ages. Findings of the study overall: Long-lived donors had more naive CD4+ cells and higher diversity than aged donors. Reliance upon unsorted PBMCs precluded definitive naive versus antigen-experienced comparison.

Points on this clonotype: Antigen: not known. The germline gene is not matched at one end of the junction; a read error may be the cause.

Primers used in a second PCR of about 7 to 12 cycles were a sample-barcoded 5' primer and a J-beta primer mix. From the 5' RACE reads, TCRdb called clonotypes with MiXCR, one entry per CDR3 protein. The sample contains under 700,000 distinct CDR3 sequences, less than 25% of which appear only once. Each individual donor underwent a draw of about 9.1 milliliters of peripheral blood. Germline V gene lookup returns CDR1 LGHDT and CDR2 YNNKEL (reference sequence). There are 15 residues in the CDR3. The same sample was also used in a study of T cells of mothers and their children. According to that study: Using around 1.4 ug per 15 ul, all extracted RNA underwent cDNA synthesis.

This clonotype was obtained from a boy younger than 18 in good health. The rearrangement links TRBV3-1 to TRBJ1-4; D is uncertain. Sequenced material: blood. The CDR3 coding sequence is TGTGCCAGCAGCCAAGATCTAGGAAGAAATGAAAACCTGTTTTTT. This gives the protein CASSQDLGRNENLFF. The full variable domain, completed using reference TRBV3-1 and TRBJ1-4, is DTAVSQTPKYLVTQMGNDKSIKCEQNLGHDTMYWYKQDSKKFLKIMFSYNNKELIINETVPNRFSPKSPDKAHLNLHINSLELGDSAVYFCASSQDLGRNENLFFGSGTQLSVL.